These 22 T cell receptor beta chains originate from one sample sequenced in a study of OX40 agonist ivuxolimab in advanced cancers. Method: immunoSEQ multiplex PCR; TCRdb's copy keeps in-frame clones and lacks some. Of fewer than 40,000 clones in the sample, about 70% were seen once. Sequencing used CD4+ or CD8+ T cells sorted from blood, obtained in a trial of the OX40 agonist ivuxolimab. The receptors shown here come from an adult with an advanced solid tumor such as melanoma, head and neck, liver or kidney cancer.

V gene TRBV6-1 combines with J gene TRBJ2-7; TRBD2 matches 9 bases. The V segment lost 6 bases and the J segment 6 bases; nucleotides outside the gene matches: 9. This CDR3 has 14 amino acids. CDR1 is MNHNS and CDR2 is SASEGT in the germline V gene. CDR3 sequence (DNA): TGTGCCAGCAGGGAGCGGGGGGCGGTGGGCGAGCAGTACGTC. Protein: CASRERGAVGEQYV.

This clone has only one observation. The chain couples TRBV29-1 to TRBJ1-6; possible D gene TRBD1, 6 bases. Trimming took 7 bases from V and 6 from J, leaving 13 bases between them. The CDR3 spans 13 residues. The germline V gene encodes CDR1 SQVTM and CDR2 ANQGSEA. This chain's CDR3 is CSARAQGNSPLHF. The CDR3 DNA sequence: TGCAGCGCCAGGGCACAGGGTAATTCACCCCTCCACTTT.

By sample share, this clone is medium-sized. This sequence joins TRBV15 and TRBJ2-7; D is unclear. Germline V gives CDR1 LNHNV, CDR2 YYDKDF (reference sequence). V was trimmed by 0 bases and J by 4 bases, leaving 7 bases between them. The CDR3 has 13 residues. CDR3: CATSREGGYEQYV. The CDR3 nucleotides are TGTGCCACCAGCAGAGAGGGCGGATACGAGCAGTACGTC.

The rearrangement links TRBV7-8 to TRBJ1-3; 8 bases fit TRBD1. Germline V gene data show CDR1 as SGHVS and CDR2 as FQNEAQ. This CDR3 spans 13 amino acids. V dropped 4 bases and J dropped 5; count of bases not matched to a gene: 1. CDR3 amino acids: CASSWDRRNTIYF. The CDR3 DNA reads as TGTGCCAGCAGCTGGGACAGGAGAAACACCATATATTTT.

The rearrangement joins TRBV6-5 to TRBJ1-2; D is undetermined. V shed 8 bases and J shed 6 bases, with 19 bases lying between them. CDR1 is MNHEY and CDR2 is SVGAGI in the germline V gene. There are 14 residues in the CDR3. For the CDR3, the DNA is TGTGCCAGCCAACCTTACCCGCCGGTCAATGGCTACACCTTC. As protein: CASQPYPPVNGYTF.

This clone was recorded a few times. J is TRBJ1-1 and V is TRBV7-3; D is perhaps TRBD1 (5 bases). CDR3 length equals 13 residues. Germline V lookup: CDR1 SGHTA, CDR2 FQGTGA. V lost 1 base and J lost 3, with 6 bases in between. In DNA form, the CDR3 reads TGTGCCAGCAGCTTAAGAGGGGACACTGAAGCTTTCTTT. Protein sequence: CASSLRGDTEAFF.

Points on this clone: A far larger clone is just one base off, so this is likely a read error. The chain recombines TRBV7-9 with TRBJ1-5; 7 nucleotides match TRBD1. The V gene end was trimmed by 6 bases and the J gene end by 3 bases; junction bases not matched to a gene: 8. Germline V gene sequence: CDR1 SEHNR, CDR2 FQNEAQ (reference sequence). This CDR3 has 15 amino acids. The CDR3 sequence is CASREGAGVNQPQHF. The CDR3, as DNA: TGTGCCAGCAGGGAGGGGGCGGGGGTCAATCAGCCCCAGCATTTT.

CDR3 sequence: CASSNRQTYNSPLHF. In DNA form, the CDR3 reads TGTGCCAGCAGCAACAGACAAACCTATAATTCACCCCTCCACTTT. The chain is built from TRBV6-5 and TRBJ1-6; D gene ambiguous. Germline V gives CDR1 MNHEY, CDR2 SVGAGI. V was pared by 6 bases and J by 2 bases, with 11 bases between. This CDR3 is built from 15 residues.

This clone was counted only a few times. The CDR3 DNA reads as TGTGCCAGCAGCTTAGGAGCTACTATGTATGGCTACACCTTC. Amino acids: CASSLGATMYGYTF. The J gene is TRBJ1-2, the V gene TRBV7-8; D is unresolved. The length of the CDR3 is 14 residues. Germline V gene sequence: CDR1 SGHVS, CDR2 FQNEAQ. Trimming removed 1 base from V and 5 bases from J, with 11 bases in between.

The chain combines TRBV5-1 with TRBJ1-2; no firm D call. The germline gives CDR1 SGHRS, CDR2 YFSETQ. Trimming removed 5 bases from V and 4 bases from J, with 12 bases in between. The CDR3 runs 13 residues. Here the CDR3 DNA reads TGCGCCAGCAGGGAGTATGAGGCCTATGGCTACACCTTC. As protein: CASREYEAYGYTF.

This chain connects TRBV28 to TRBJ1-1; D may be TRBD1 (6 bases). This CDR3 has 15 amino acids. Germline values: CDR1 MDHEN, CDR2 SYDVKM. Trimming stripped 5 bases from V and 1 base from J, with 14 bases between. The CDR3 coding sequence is TGTGCCAGCAGTCCCCGAACAGGGTGGAACACTGAAGCTTTCTTT. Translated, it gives CASSPRTGWNTEAFF.

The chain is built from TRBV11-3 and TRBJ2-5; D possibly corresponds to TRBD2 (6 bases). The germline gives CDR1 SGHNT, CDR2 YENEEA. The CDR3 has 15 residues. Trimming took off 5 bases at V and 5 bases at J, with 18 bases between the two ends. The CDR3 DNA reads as TGTGCCAGCAGCCTAGGATCGCGGGGCTCCGAGACCCAGTACTTC. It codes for CASSLGSRGSETQYF.

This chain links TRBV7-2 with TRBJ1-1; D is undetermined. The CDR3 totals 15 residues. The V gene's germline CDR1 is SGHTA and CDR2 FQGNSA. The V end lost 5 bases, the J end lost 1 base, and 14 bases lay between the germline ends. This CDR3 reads CASSRSPNTNTEAFF. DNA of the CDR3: TGTGCCAGCAGCCGTTCTCCAAATACGAACACTGAAGCTTTCTTT.

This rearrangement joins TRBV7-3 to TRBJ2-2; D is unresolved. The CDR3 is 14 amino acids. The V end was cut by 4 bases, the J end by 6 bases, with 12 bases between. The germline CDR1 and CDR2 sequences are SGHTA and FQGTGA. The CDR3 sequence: CASSSWDGAGELFF. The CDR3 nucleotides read TGTGCCAGCAGCTCATGGGATGGAGCCGGGGAGCTGTTTTTT. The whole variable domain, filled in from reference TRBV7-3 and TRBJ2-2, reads GAGVSQTPSNKVTEKGKYVELRCDPISGHTALYWYRQSLGQGPEFLIYFQGTGAADDSGLPNDRFFAVRPEGSVSTLKIQRTERGDSAVYLCASSSWDGAGELFFGEGSRLTVL.

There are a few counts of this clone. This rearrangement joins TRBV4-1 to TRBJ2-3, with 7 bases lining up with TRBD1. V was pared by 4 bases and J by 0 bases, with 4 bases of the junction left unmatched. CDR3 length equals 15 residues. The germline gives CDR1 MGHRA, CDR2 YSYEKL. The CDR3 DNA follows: TGCGCCAGCAGCCTCAGACAGGGTAGCACAGATACGCAGTATTTT. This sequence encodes CASSLRQGSTDTQYF.

The CDR3 region has the DNA TGTGCCAGCAGTGAGGGCGTTCGTATTTCCGAGCAGTACTTC. Its protein is CASSEGVRISEQYF. This chain connects TRBV2 to TRBJ2-7; D is unresolved. CDR1 and CDR2 from the germline V gene are SNHLY and FYNNEI. The CDR3 length is 14 residues. Trimming took off 3 bases at V and 6 bases at J, with 15 bases between the two ends.

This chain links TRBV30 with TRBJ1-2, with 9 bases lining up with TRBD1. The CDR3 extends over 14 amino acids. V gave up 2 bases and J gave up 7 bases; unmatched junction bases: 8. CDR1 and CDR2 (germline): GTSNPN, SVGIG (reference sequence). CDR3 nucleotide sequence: TGTGCCTGGAGTAAACAGGGGGCAGTACGTGGCTACACCTTC. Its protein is CAWSKQGAVRGYTF.

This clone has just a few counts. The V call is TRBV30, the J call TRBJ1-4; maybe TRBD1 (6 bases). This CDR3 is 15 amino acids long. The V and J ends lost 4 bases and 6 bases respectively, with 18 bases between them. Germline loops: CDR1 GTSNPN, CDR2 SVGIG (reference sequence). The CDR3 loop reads CAWKPGGEGYEKLFF. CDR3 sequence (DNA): TGTGCCTGGAAGCCCGGGGGCGAAGGTTATGAAAAACTGTTTTTT.

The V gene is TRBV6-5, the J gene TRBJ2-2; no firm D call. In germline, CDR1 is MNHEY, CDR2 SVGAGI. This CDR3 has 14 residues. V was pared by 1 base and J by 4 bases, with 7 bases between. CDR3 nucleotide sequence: TGTGCCAGCAGTTACTTCGGGTCCACCGGGGAGCTGTTTTTT. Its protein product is CASSYFGSTGELFF.

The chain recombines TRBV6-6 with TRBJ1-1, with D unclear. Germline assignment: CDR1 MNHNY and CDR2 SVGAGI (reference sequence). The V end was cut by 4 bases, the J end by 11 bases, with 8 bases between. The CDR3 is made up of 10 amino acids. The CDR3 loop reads CASSSGQAFF. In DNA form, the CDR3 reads TGTGCCAGCAGTTCGGGTCAGGCTTTCTTT.

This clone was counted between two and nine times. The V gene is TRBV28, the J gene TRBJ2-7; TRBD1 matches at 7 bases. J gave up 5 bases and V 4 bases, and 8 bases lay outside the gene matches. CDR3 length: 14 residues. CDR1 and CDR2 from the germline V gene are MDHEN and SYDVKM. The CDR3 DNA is TGTGCCAGCAGTTCTACAGGGGTGGGGGACGAGCAGTACTTC. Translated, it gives CASSSTGVGDEQYF. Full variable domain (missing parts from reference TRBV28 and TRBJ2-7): DVKVTQSSRYLVKRTGEKVFLECVQDMDHENMFWYRQDPGLGLRLIYFSYDVKMKEKGDIPEGYSVSREKKERFSLILESASTNQTSMYLCASSSTGVGDEQYFGPGTRLTVT.

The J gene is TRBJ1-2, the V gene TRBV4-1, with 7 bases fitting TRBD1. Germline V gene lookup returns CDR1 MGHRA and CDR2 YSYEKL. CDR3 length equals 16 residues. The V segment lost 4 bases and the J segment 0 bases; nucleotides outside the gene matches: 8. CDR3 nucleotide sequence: TGCGCCAGCAGCCGAACTCGACAGGGAGCTAACTATGGCTACACCTTC. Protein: CASSRTRQGANYGYTF.